The 21 T cell receptor beta chains given below trace back to one sample, sequenced in a study of cytomegalovirus exposure and HLA in healthy donors. PCR involved 60 Vbeta and 13 Jbeta primers. This table comes from immunoSEQ multiplex PCR, and its TCRdb copy is limited to in-frame clones, with some not included. Of around 190,000 clones in the sample, about 85% were seen once. The sample taken for sequencing was PBMCs. These receptors were collected from a woman aged 45 to 65 in good health and CMV-seronegative.

The chain combines TRBV9 with TRBJ1-6, with D perhaps TRBD1 (5 bases). The CDR3 is 15 amino acids. In germline, CDR1 is SGDLS, CDR2 YYNGEE. Trimming cost V 4 bases and J 6 bases, with 14 bases left between them. CDR3 in DNA: TGTGCCAGCAGCCCTCACACAGGAATTAATTCACCCCTCCACTTT. This encodes CASSPHTGINSPLHF.

This rearrangement joins TRBV6-5 to TRBJ2-7, with D possibly being TRBD1 (5 bases). The V and J ends lost 5 bases and 4 bases respectively, with 9 bases between them. The CDR3 length is 12 residues. Per the germline V gene, CDR1 is MNHEY and CDR2 is SVGAGI. The CDR3, as DNA: TGTGCCAGCAGTACAGGATTTTACGAGCAGTACTTC. This sequence encodes CASSTGFYEQYF.

This chain links TRBV11-3 with TRBJ2-7; D is perhaps TRBD1 (5 bases). The CDR3 is 13 residues long. Trimming took 4 bases from V and 5 from J, leaving 12 bases between them. The germline CDR1 and CDR2 sequences are SGHNT and YENEEA. The CDR3 sequence is CASSSTGLHEQYF. The CDR3 DNA reads TGTGCCAGCAGCTCCACAGGTCTCCACGAGCAGTACTTC. The full variable domain, completed using reference TRBV11-3 and TRBJ2-7, is EAGVVQSPRYKIIEKKQPVAFWCNPISGHNTLYWYLQNLGQGPELLIRYENEEAVDDSQLPKDRFSAERLKGVDSTLKIQPAELGDSAVYLCASSSTGLHEQYFGPGTRLTVT.

The chain employs TRBV29-1 and TRBJ1-1, with D maybe TRBD1 (5 bases). V lost 2 bases, J lost 2 bases, and 15 bases lay in between. This CDR3 is 15 amino acids long. Germline V lookup: CDR1 SQVTM, CDR2 ANQGSEA. CDR3 in amino acids: CSVEQGLSVNTEAFF. The CDR3 region has the DNA TGCAGCGTTGAACAGGGACTATCAGTAAACACTGAAGCTTTCTTT.

CDR3 nucleotide sequence: TGCGCCAGCAGCCCGGAGGGCCAGTCCTACAATGAGCAGTTCTTC. Its translation: CASSPEGQSYNEQFF. The chain joins TRBV4-3 to TRBJ2-1; tentatively, D is TRBD2 (6 bases). The germline CDR1 and CDR2 sequences are LGHNA and YSLEER. V was trimmed by 4 bases and J by 1 base, leaving 11 bases between them. The CDR3 extends over 15 amino acids.

The chain uses TRBV7-6 and TRBJ2-1; 10 bases match TRBD1. The V and J ends lost 4 bases and 6 bases, in that order; junction bases with no gene match: 9. The CDR3 has 16 residues. Germline V gene data show CDR1 as SGHVS and CDR2 as FNYEAQ. The CDR3 is CASSSRRQGAANEQFF. In DNA form, the CDR3 reads TGTGCCAGCAGCTCTAGGAGACAGGGGGCGGCCAATGAGCAGTTCTTC.

The rearrangement links TRBV5-1 to TRBJ2-6, with 8 nucleotides matching TRBD1. Looked up from germline, CDR1 is SGHRS and CDR2 is YFSETQ. Losses at the gene ends were 2 bases for V and 4 bases for J; bases not matched to a gene: 8. The CDR3 runs 17 residues. The CDR3 DNA sequence: TGCGCCAGCAGCTTCGGGCAGGGGGCAGGAGGGGCCAACGTCCTGACTTTC. Translated, it gives CASSFGQGAGGANVLTF.

This clone occurred once. The chain uses TRBV7-2 and TRBJ1-1; 11 bases align to TRBD1. The CDR3 consists of 16 residues. V shed 3 bases and J 6 bases; nucleotides not matched to a gene: 9. The germline CDR1 and CDR2 sequences are SGHTA and FQGNSA. The CDR3 DNA sequence: TGTGCCAGCAGCTTGGACAGGGGGCCCGGGCGGGCTGAAGCTTTCTTT. Translation gives CASSLDRGPGRAEAFF.

The chain uses TRBV7-9 and TRBJ2-5; 7 bases are shared with TRBD1. The V and J ends lost 5 bases and 1 base, in that order; junction bases with no gene match: 4. Per germline, CDR1 SEHNR and CDR2 FQNEAQ (reference sequence). The CDR3 totals 14 residues. CDR3 sequence reads: CASSLTGTQETQYF. In DNA, the CDR3 is TGTGCCAGCAGCCTGACAGGGACCCAAGAGACCCAGTACTTC. Full variable domain (rest looked up from reference TRBV7-9 and TRBJ2-5): DTGVSQNPRHKITKRGQNVTFRCDPISEHNRLYWYRQTLGQGPEFLTYFQNEAQLEKSRLLSDRFSAERPKGSFSTLEIQRTEQGDSAMYLCASSLTGTQETQYFGPGTRLLVL.

The rearrangement joins TRBV12-5 to TRBJ1-1; no clear D. CDR1 is LGHNT and CDR2 is FRNRAP in the germline V gene. V lost 0 bases to trimming and J lost 5 bases, with 7 bases between them. This CDR3 contains 13 residues. The CDR3 DNA reads as TGTGCTAGTGGTTTGGTAGGAGTGACTGAAGCTTTCTTT. Its translation: CASGLVGVTEAFF.

This clone has just a few counts. The rearrangement joins TRBV5-1 to TRBJ2-3; a possible D gene is TRBD2 (6 bases). Trimming left V 0 bases short and J 1 base short, with 9 bases between. The CDR3 runs to 15 residues. Germline CDR1 reads SGHRS; CDR2 reads YFSETQ. The CDR3 DNA follows: TGCGCCAGCAGCTTGGACGGGAGCCGCACAGATACGCAGTATTTT. It specifies CASSLDGSRTDTQYF.

This clone showed up just a few times. The chain joins TRBV2 to TRBJ1-1; no clear D. The CDR3 extends over 11 amino acids. Germline V CDR1 and CDR2: SNHLY, FYNNEI. V lost 10 bases, J lost 5 bases, and 11 bases lay in between. DNA for the CDR3: TGTGCCACCCTAGATCGGACTGAAGCTTTCTTT. Its translation: CATLDRTEAFF. The full variable domain, completed using reference TRBV2 and TRBJ1-1, is EPEVTQTPSHQVTQMGQEVILRCVPISNHLYFYWYRQILGQKVEFLVSFYNNEISEKSEIFDDQFSVERPDGSNFTLKIRSTKLEDSAMYFCATLDRTEAFFGQGTRLTVV.

This sequence joins TRBV27 and TRBJ1-2; TRBD1 aligns across 10 bases. The germline V gene has CDR1 MNHEY and CDR2 SMNVEV (reference sequence). The trim removed 2 bases at V and 0 bases at J, leaving 12 bases unmatched. This CDR3 region has 19 residues. CDR3 protein: CASSLRYPGQGSTNYGYTF. CDR3 coding DNA: TGTGCCAGCAGTTTAAGGTACCCGGGACAGGGGAGTACTAACTATGGCTACACCTTC.

This clone was seen only a few times. This rearrangement joins TRBV2 to TRBJ2-1, with TRBD2 matching over 9 bases. Per germline, CDR1 SNHLY and CDR2 FYNNEI. CDR3 length: 14 amino acids. The V gene end was trimmed by 0 bases and the J gene end by 7 bases; junction bases not matched to a gene: 1. The CDR3, as DNA: TGTGCCAGCAGTGAAGCGGGACTAGCTAATGAGCAGTTCTTC. It encodes CASSEAGLANEQFF.

This clone was seen only a few times. The chain couples TRBV29-1 to TRBJ2-2, with TRBD1 identical over 7 bases. Trimming took 6 bases from V and 1 from J; bases not matched to a gene: 2. CDR1 and CDR2 from the germline V gene are SQVTM and ANQGSEA. This CDR3 has 13 residues. The DNA for the CDR3 is TGCAGCGTGGGACAGAAGAACACCGGGGAGCTGTTTTTT. Translating it yields CSVGQKNTGELFF.

This chain joins TRBV9 and TRBJ2-7; 8 bases align to TRBD1. The CDR3 spans 15 residues. Germline CDR1 reads SGDLS; CDR2 reads YYNGEE. Trimming took 0 bases from V and 2 from J; bases not matched to a gene: 4. The CDR3 spells CASSVGTGSPYEQYF. The DNA of the CDR3 is TGTGCCAGCAGCGTAGGGACAGGGTCTCCCTACGAGCAGTACTTC.

The chain carries TRBV7-8 and TRBJ1-2; a possible D gene is TRBD1 (6 bases). Germline lookup yields CDR1 SGHVS and CDR2 FQNEAQ. Trimming cost V 5 bases and J 7 bases, with 14 bases left between them. CDR3 length: 13 amino acids. The CDR3 loop is CASSNRGTCGYTF. DNA for the CDR3: TGTGCCAGCAGCAATAGGGGGACATGTGGCTACACCTTC.

V gene TRBV6-4 combines with J gene TRBJ2-7; TRBD1 might be the D (6 bases). V dropped 4 bases and J dropped 7 bases, with 14 bases sitting between them. This CDR3 is 13 amino acids long. CDR1 and CDR2 from the germline V gene are MRHNA and SNTAGT. The CDR3 sequence: CASSARGDGEQYF. In DNA form, the CDR3 reads TGTGCCAGCAGTGCCAGGGGCGACGGGGAGCAGTACTTC.

Turning to this clone: This CDR3 is also generated by other DNA sequences in the sample. This chain uses TRBV2 with TRBJ2-5; 7 bases agree with TRBD2. J gave up 5 bases and V 4 bases, and 16 bases lay outside the gene matches. The germline gives CDR1 SNHLY, CDR2 FYNNEI. CDR3 length equals 17 residues. The DNA of the CDR3 is TGTGCCAGCAGTGGGGACTACCTCGGACGGACGAGGGAGACCCAGTACTTC. Translating gives CASSGDYLGRTRETQYF.

The chain has TRBV5-1 and TRBJ2-7; the match to TRBD1 covers 9 bases. This CDR3 has 17 residues. Germline CDR1 reads SGHRS; CDR2 reads YFSETQ. Trimming at V came to 3 bases and at J to 0 bases, leaving 10 bases not matched to a gene. The chain's CDR3 is CASSSPGQGLSSYEQYF. DNA for the CDR3: TGCGCCAGCAGCTCCCCGGGACAGGGTTTAAGCTCCTACGAGCAGTACTTC. Based on the CDR3 plus reference TRBV5-1 and TRBJ2-7, the full variable domain is KAGVTQTPRYLIKTRGQQVTLSCSPISGHRSVSWYQQTPGQGLQFLFEYFSETQRNKGNFPGRFSGRQFSNSRSEMNVSTLELGDSALYLCASSSPGQGLSSYEQYFGPGTRLTVT.

The V call is TRBV9, the J call TRBJ2-3; possibly TRBD2 for D (7 bases). Germline V gene sequence: CDR1 SGDLS, CDR2 YYNGEE. CDR3 length equals 16 residues. The V end lost 6 bases, the J end lost 1 base, and 18 bases lay between the germline ends. The DNA of the CDR3 is TGTGCCAGCACCGTCCAGGAGGGGGGGGGCACAGATACGCAGTATTTT. As protein: CASTVQEGGGTDTQYF.